One and the same sample provided the 12 T cell receptor beta chains below, sequenced in a study of T cells in Graves' hyperthyroidism and ophthalmopathy. Authors of the study amplified TCR beta CDR3 regions from RNA transcripts. HTBI primers were employed in a first-round RT-PCR of the TCR CDR3. MiXCR, run by TCRdb on the multiplex PCR reads, gives a single entry per CDR3 protein. The sample yields around 190,000 distinct CDR3 sequences, 17% seen once. The sequenced sample was blood. The receptors derive from a woman in her fifties or sixties with Graves' hyperthyroidism.

This clonotype was seen ten or more times. The chain carries TRBV5-6 and TRBJ1-2; the match to TRBD1 covers 9 bases. CDR3 length equals 14 residues. With 4 bases clipped from V and 7 bases from J, the junction kept 8 bases outside the gene matches. Germline-derived CDR1 and CDR2 are SGHDT and YYEEEE. The CDR3 protein is CASSPQGAISGYTF. The CDR3 nucleotides read TGTGCCAGCAGCCCACAGGGGGCAATAAGTGGCTACACCTTC.

The chain combines TRBV5-6 with TRBJ2-7, with D tentatively TRBD1 (6 bases). With 0 bases removed from V and 5 bases from J, the gap between germline ends came to 18 bases. The CDR3 sequence is 16 residues long. CDR1 and CDR2 (germline): SGHDT, YYEEEE. This CDR3 reads CASSLASYWGPNEQYF. In DNA, the CDR3 is TGTGCCAGCAGCTTGGCCTCGTACTGGGGGCCCAACGAGCAGTACTTC.

V is TRBV14 and J is TRBJ1-3, with D perhaps TRBD1 (5 bases). The ends were cut back, 4 bases at V and 0 bases at J, with 10 bases in the middle. The CDR3 is made up of 15 amino acids. CDR1 is SGHDN and CDR2 is FVKESK in the germline V gene. This CDR3 reads CASSLQAVSGNTIYF. The CDR3, as DNA: TGTGCCAGCAGCCTACAGGCCGTCTCTGGAAACACCATATATTTT.

The V and J genes are TRBV19 and TRBJ1-6; D may be TRBD1 (5 bases). V lost 5 bases and J lost 6, with 14 bases in between. CDR3 length equals 15 residues. The V gene's germline CDR1 is LNHDA and CDR2 SQIVND (reference sequence). DNA for the CDR3: TGTGCCAGTAGTGCCGTTCGAGACAGTAATTCACCCCTCCACTTT. Its protein is CASSAVRDSNSPLHF.

The chain employs TRBV2 and TRBJ2-1; the match to TRBD2 covers 8 bases. The CDR3 is 13 amino acids. Germline assignment: CDR1 SNHLY and CDR2 FYNNEI. Trimming cost V 6 bases and J 6 bases; bases outside gene matches: 4. The CDR3 sequence is CASRTSGGNEQFF. CDR3 DNA: TGTGCCAGCAGGACCAGCGGGGGCAATGAGCAGTTCTTC.

This clonotype came up many times. The V call is TRBV4-1, the J call TRBJ2-3; TRBD2 agrees at 10 bases. CDR3 length: 17 amino acids. The J segment lost 2 bases and the V segment lost 4 bases, leaving 9 bases of the junction unmatched. Per germline, CDR1 MGHRA and CDR2 YSYEKL. The CDR3 nucleotides read TGCGCCAGCAGCCCGACCGGGACTAGCGCTCACACAGATACGCAGTATTTT. It is translated as CASSPTGTSAHTDTQYF.

Ten or more counts support this clonotype. V is TRBV12-3 or TRBV12-4 and J is TRBJ1-2, with TRBD1 identical over 7 bases. CDR3 size: 13 residues. The V and J ends lost 4 bases and 6 bases, in that order; junction bases with no gene match: 5. CDR3 DNA sequence: TGTGCCAGCAGTTCCCACAGGGGAGATGGCTACACCTTC. Translation gives CASSSHRGDGYTF.

This clonotype was picked up many times. The chain carries TRBV5-1 and TRBJ2-7; possibly TRBD2 for D (6 bases). This CDR3 region has 14 residues. V was clipped by 1 base and J by 2 bases, with 10 bases between them. The V gene's germline CDR1 is SGHRS and CDR2 YFSETQ. The CDR3: CASSLPSVTYEQYF. The CDR3 DNA reads TGCGCCAGCAGCTTGCCTAGCGTCACCTACGAGCAGTACTTC.

This clonotype was found many times. This chain links TRBV20-1 with TRBJ2-7, with D possibly matching TRBD1 (5 bases). CDR1 is DFQATT and CDR2 is SNEGSKA in the germline V gene (reference sequence). CDR3 size: 13 residues. Trimming stripped 0 bases from V and 3 bases from J, with 9 bases between. The CDR3: CSARETASYEQYF. In nucleotides, the CDR3 is TGCAGTGCTAGAGAGACAGCGAGCTACGAGCAGTACTTC.

This clonotype was observed a few times. The chain joins TRBV5-1 to TRBJ2-5; tentatively, D is TRBD1 (5 bases). Germline V gene lookup returns CDR1 SGHRS and CDR2 YFSETQ. This CDR3 contains 14 residues. V gave up 4 bases and J gave up 0 bases, with 10 bases separating them. CDR3 sequence: CASSPRTNQETQYF. The CDR3 DNA reads TGCGCCAGCAGCCCACGGACAAACCAAGAGACCCAGTACTTC.

This clonotype showed up many times. The rearrangement links TRBV7-9 to TRBJ2-5; the D is unclear. The CDR3 contains 12 residues. Trimming pared 4 bases from V and 7 bases from J, leaving 10 bases between. Germline V gives CDR1 SEHNR, CDR2 FQNEAQ (reference sequence). The CDR3 nucleotides read TGTGCCAGCAGCTCCGGTTTGGGGACCCAGTACTTC. It codes for CASSSGLGTQYF.

J is TRBJ2-1 and V is TRBV24-1; TRBD1 agrees at 9 bases. Trimming at V came to 9 bases and at J to 4 bases, leaving 15 bases not matched to a gene. This CDR3 is 17 amino acids long. CDR1 and CDR2 from the germline V gene are KGHDR and SFDVKD. The CDR3 DNA is TGTGCCACCCAGAATGTGGGGGGGGACAGGGAATACAATGAGCAGTTCTTC. This sequence encodes CATQNVGGDREYNEQFF.